This T cell receptor (beta chain) was documented in a study of T cells in Graves' hyperthyroidism and ophthalmopathy. Every diagnosis used clinical symptoms, serum thyroxine and TRAb, thyroid ultrasound and orbital computed tomography. Out of around 10 ml of fresh peripheral blood came the PBMCs. CDR3 length: 14 amino acids. Deletions cut 6 bases from V and 1 base from J, with 12 bases between. The germline gives CDR1 MNHNS, CDR2 SASEGT. This clonotype has just a few counts. Antigen unknown. Whole-study findings and limits: Blood also held most thyroid clonotypes expanded beyond 0.001.

From RNA transcripts, TCR beta CDR3 regions were amplified. The HTBI primer set drove a first-round RT-PCR of the TCR CDR3. TCRdb reprocessed the multiplex PCR reads with MiXCR, giving one entry per CDR3 protein. The sample carries fewer than 350,000 distinct CDR3 sequences, roughly a fifth recorded once. Sample: blood. The TCR sequence derives from a man aged 50 to 59 with Graves' ophthalmopathy. The chain links TRBV6-1 to TRBJ2-5; a possible D gene is TRBD2 (5 bases). Written as DNA, the CDR3 is TGTGCCAGCAGCCCCGGACTGACCCAAGAGACCCAGTACTTC. Protein: CASSPGLTQETQYF.